This TCR beta chain was identified during a study of T cell changes during pregnancy in multiple sclerosis. Only in-frame clones appear in the TCRdb table, and some are missing; sequencing was by immunoSEQ multiplex PCR. This table has tens of thousands of clones, about nine tenths appearing once. In germline, CDR1 is SGHTA, CDR2 FQGNSA. This CDR3 comprises 15 residues. V lost 2 bases to trimming and J lost 2 bases, with 12 bases between them. The sequence was collected from a female donor with multiple sclerosis, enrolled in a pregnancy study. The chain links TRBV7-2 to TRBJ1-1; D uncertain. Here the sequenced sample was CD8+ T cells from peripheral blood mononuclear cells, taken in the second trimester of pregnancy. The CDR3 DNA sequence: TGTGCCAGCAGCTTACGGTCGGGGTTTAACACTGAAGCTTTCTTT. This translates into CASSLRSGFNTEAFF.